This entry is about one TCR beta chain. V was clipped by 6 bases and J by 3 bases, with 6 bases between them. Germline CDR1 and CDR2: SNHLY and FYNNEI. There are 11 residues in the CDR3. These data come from a study of blood T cell repertoires in COVID-19. Here immunoSEQ multiplex PCR was the method, and the copy in TCRdb shows in-frame clones only, minus some. The sample has 80,000 or so clones, under 85% seen once. The sample consisted of peripheral blood. This sequence was found in a human donor in a cohort sampled during active COVID-19. The rearrangement joins TRBV2 to TRBJ2-7; D perhaps matches TRBD1 (6 bases). The chain's CDR3 is CASRDSYEQYF. The CDR3 nucleotides are TGTGCCAGCAGGGACAGCTACGAGCAGTACTTC.